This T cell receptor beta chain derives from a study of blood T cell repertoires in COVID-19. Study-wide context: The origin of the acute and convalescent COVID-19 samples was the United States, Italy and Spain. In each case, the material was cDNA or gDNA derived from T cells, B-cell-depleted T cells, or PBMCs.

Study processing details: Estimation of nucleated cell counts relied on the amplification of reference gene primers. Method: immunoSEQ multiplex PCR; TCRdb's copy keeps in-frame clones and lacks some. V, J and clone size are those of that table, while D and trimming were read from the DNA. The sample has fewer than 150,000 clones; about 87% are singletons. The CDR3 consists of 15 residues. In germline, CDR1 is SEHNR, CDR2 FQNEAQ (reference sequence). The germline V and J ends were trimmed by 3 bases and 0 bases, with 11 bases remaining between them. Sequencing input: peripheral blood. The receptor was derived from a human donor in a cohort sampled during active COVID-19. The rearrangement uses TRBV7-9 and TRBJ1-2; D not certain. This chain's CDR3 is CASSFKPGTNYGYTF. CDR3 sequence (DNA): TGTGCCAGCAGCTTCAAGCCGGGAACTAACTATGGCTACACCTTC.